One sample yielded the 9 T cell receptor beta chains listed below, sequenced in a study of beta chain features in type 1 diabetes. The investigators reverse transcribed all of the isolated RNA, so they sequenced expressed TCRB transcripts. Assay: immunoSEQ multiplex PCR; the TCRdb copy retains only in-frame clones and omits some. This table has hundreds of thousands of clones, about 16% appearing once. Sequenced sample: naive CD4+ T cells from blood. The receptors were sampled from a man aged 18 to 30 in good health.

The table lists this clone with a few counts. The CDR3 is CASSFPGQGEVFYEQYF. Written as DNA, the CDR3 is TGTGCCAGCAGTTTCCCCGGGCAGGGAGAGGTTTTCTACGAGCAGTACTTC. This rearrangement joins TRBV28 to TRBJ2-7; either TRBD1 or TRBD2 may fit D (5 bases each). The ends were cut back, 3 bases at V and 3 bases at J, with 21 bases in the middle. CDR3 length: 17 amino acids. CDR1 is MDHEN, CDR2 SYDVKM, per germline.

This clone was seen a few times. The chain is built from TRBV5-6 and TRBJ1-5; 8 bases are a match to TRBD1. This CDR3 has 13 residues. Trimming cost V 4 bases and J 7 bases; bases outside gene matches: 4. Germline assignment: CDR1 SGHDT and CDR2 YYEEEE. The CDR3 reads CASSPDRAQPQHF. DNA for the CDR3: TGTGCCAGCAGCCCGGACAGGGCCCAGCCCCAGCATTTT.

The V and J genes are TRBV9 and TRBJ2-7; TRBD1 matches at 8 bases. V lost 5 bases, J lost 2 bases, and 9 bases stayed unmatched. This CDR3 spans 15 amino acids. Germline CDR1 SGDLS, CDR2 YYNGEE. Written as DNA, the CDR3 is TGTGCCAGCAGTCCCGGCAGGGGGCTACCCTACGAGCAGTACTTC. Protein sequence: CASSPGRGLPYEQYF.

The chain recombines TRBV6-1 with TRBJ2-2, with 9 nucleotides matching TRBD1. The CDR3 extends over 15 amino acids. From germline, CDR1 is MNHNS and CDR2 SASEGT. The V and J ends lost 6 bases and 0 bases, in that order; junction bases with no gene match: 2. In DNA, the CDR3 is TGTGCCAGCAGGAGGACAGGGGCGAACACCGGGGAGCTGTTTTTT. Protein product: CASRRTGANTGELFF.

J is TRBJ2-2 and V is TRBV7-2; a possible D gene is TRBD2 (6 bases). CDR1 is SGHTA and CDR2 is FQGNSA in the germline V gene. The CDR3 consists of 17 residues. V shed 1 base and J shed 4 bases, with 16 bases lying between them. The CDR3 loop is CASSLVGGLRSTGELFF. CDR3 DNA: TGTGCCAGCAGCTTAGTGGGAGGACTACGTTCCACCGGGGAGCTGTTTTTT.

This clone was picked up a small number of times. This chain connects TRBV5-4 to TRBJ2-1, with 10 positions matching TRBD2. Looked up from germline, CDR1 is SGHNT and CDR2 is YYREEE (reference sequence). Trimming cost V 4 bases and J 6 bases; bases outside gene matches: 7. CDR3 length: 15 amino acids. The CDR3 region is CASSGAGGPFNEQFF. DNA of the CDR3: TGTGCCAGCAGCGGAGCGGGAGGGCCGTTCAATGAGCAGTTCTTC.

This clone was seen a few times. The rearrangement links TRBV2 to TRBJ1-1; D unclear. Germline CDR1 SNHLY, CDR2 FYNNEI. Trimming shortened V by 4 bases and J by 4 bases, and 13 bases separated the two germline ends. The CDR3 covers 14 residues. The CDR3 is CASSGTYSPTEAFF. In DNA, the CDR3 is TGTGCCAGCAGTGGTACCTACAGCCCCACTGAAGCTTTCTTT.

There are a few counts of this clone. The chain joins TRBV7-9 to TRBJ1-4; D not resolved. Trimming shortened V by 3 bases and J by 3 bases, and 11 bases separated the two germline ends. CDR1 and CDR2 from the germline V gene are SEHNR and FQNEAQ (reference sequence). This CDR3 has 15 residues. CDR3 sequence: CASSLAPVANEKLFF. In nucleotides, the CDR3 is TGTGCCAGCAGCTTGGCTCCGGTTGCTAATGAAAAACTGTTTTTT.

The chain employs TRBV28 and TRBJ2-7, with TRBD1 matching 8 bases. After removal of 6 bases from V and 0 bases from J, the junction contained 7 bases not matched to a gene. The CDR3 has 15 residues. Germline loops: CDR1 MDHEN, CDR2 SYDVKM. CDR3: CASSFRDRLSYEQYF. CDR3 nucleotides: TGTGCCAGCAGCTTCCGGGACAGGCTCTCCTACGAGCAGTACTTC. The full variable domain, rest sourced from reference TRBV28 and TRBJ2-7, is DVKVTQSSRYLVKRTGEKVFLECVQDMDHENMFWYRQDPGLGLRLIYFSYDVKMKEKGDIPEGYSVSREKKERFSLILESASTNQTSMYLCASSFRDRLSYEQYFGPGTRLTVT.